The 13 T cell receptor beta chains below come from one sample, sequenced in a study of early T cells in non-severe SARS-CoV-2 infection. One entry per CDR3 protein, called by TCRdb with MiXCR from the 5' RACE reads. The table lists some 54,000 distinct CDR3 sequences, 10% of them singletons. The sequenced sample was whole blood. Every receptor here comes from an adult who was a healthcare worker with PCR-confirmed SARS-CoV-2 infection or an uninfected control (not recorded which).

This clonotype was found many times. The chain joins TRBV6-1 to TRBJ1-5; D is uncertain. V was shortened by 8 bases and J by 3 bases, with 8 bases between the two germline ends. Germline-derived CDR1 and CDR2 are MNHNS and SASEGT. This CDR3 comprises 12 residues. DNA for the CDR3: TGTGCCAGCGGCCAGTACAATCAGCCCCAGCATTTT. Translated, it gives CASGQYNQPQHF.

This clonotype was recorded at least ten times. The genes are TRBV20-1 and TRBJ2-3; D gene unclear. Germline-derived CDR1 and CDR2 are DFQATT and SNEGSKA (reference sequence). This CDR3 spans 11 amino acids. The V end was cut by 5 bases, the J end by 8 bases, with 11 bases between. CDR3 DNA: TGCAGTGCTCCCGGCGCAACTACGCAGTATTTT. It specifies CSAPGATTQYF.

This clonotype was observed many times. This sequence joins TRBV7-2 and TRBJ2-7; D gene unclear. Trimming removed 0 bases from V and 0 bases from J, with 6 bases in between. The germline V gene has CDR1 SGHTA and CDR2 FQGNSA. The CDR3 totals 14 residues. This CDR3 reads CASSLASGSYEQYF. In nucleotides, the CDR3 is TGTGCCAGCAGCTTAGCTTCCGGCTCCTACGAGCAGTACTTC.

Ten or more counts support this clonotype. V is TRBV5-6 and J is TRBJ2-1; 14 positions agree with TRBD2. Germline V gene sequence: CDR1 SGHDT, CDR2 YYEEEE. V dropped 4 bases and J dropped 0; count of bases not matched to a gene: 9. CDR3 size: 19 residues. The CDR3 DNA follows: TGTGCCAGCAGCGGTGGGACTAGCGGGGGACGATACTCCTACAATGAGCAGTTCTTC. This codes for CASSGGTSGGRYSYNEQFF.

At least ten counts were recorded for this clonotype. This chain links TRBV20-1 with TRBJ1-1; TRBD1 agrees at 8 bases. With V trimmed by 6 bases and J by 5 bases, 11 bases remained unmatched. CDR3 length equals 14 residues. Germline lookup yields CDR1 DFQATT and CDR2 SNEGSKA (reference sequence). CDR3 loop: CSAVSRGRRTEAFF. The CDR3 DNA sequence: TGCAGTGCAGTATCCAGGGGGCGCCGGACTGAAGCTTTCTTT.

At least ten counts were recorded for this clonotype. The chain carries TRBV6-6 and TRBJ1-5; weak D call: TRBD1 (6 bases). This CDR3 contains 14 residues. V was cut by 2 bases and J by 10 bases, with 15 bases left in between. Germline V gene lookup returns CDR1 MNHNY and CDR2 SVGAGI (reference sequence). CDR3 loop: CASSYTDRPQPQHF. In nucleotides, the CDR3 is TGTGCCAGCAGTTACACTGACAGGCCTCAACCCCAGCATTTT.

This clonotype was detected ten times or more. V is TRBV18 and J is TRBJ2-5, with 12 bases lining up with TRBD1. J was trimmed by 3 bases and V by 6 bases; bases with no gene match: 5. The CDR3 loop spans 15 amino acids. CDR1 and CDR2 from the germline V gene are KGHSH and LQKENI. The CDR3 DNA reads as TGTGCCAGCTCGCCGGGACAGGGGGCCGAAGAGACCCAGTACTTC. Translating it yields CASSPGQGAEETQYF.

In this sample, this clonotype turned up a few times. CDR3 in DNA: TGTGCCTGGAGTGCTCGAGCGGGAGGGCCAGAGACCCAGTACTTC. As protein: CAWSARAGGPETQYF. The V and J genes are TRBV30 and TRBJ2-5, with 10 bases fitting TRBD2. V dropped 1 base and J dropped 4; count of bases not matched to a gene: 6. Germline CDR1 reads GTSNPN; CDR2 reads SVGIG (reference sequence). CDR3 length: 15 amino acids.

Concerning this clonotype itself: A single base separates this from a much larger clone, so it may be a read error. This chain links TRBV29-1 with TRBJ1-2; D unclear. The CDR3 loop spans 12 amino acids. Germline CDR1 and CDR2: SQVTM and ANQGSEA. Trimming left V 8 bases short and J 7 bases short, with 17 bases between. DNA for the CDR3: TGCAGCACAAGGCCGTTGATGGGTGGCTACACCTTC. It specifies CSTRPLMGGYTF. The full variable domain, with the rest looked up from reference TRBV29-1 and TRBJ1-2, is SAVISQKPSRDICQRGTSLTIQCQVDSQVTMMFWYRQQPGQSLTLIATANQGSEATYESGFVIDKFPISRPNLTFSTLTVSNMSPEDSSIYLCSTRPLMGGYTFGSGTRLTVV.

This clonotype was observed at least ten times. The chain recombines TRBV5-1 with TRBJ2-3; D is perhaps TRBD2 (6 bases). V was cut by 0 bases and J by 5 bases, with 16 bases left in between. The CDR3 length is 16 residues. Germline V CDR1 and CDR2: SGHRS, YFSETQ. This CDR3 reads CASSLDGGTVRDTQYF. As DNA, the CDR3 is TGCGCCAGCAGCTTGGATGGGGGGACCGTCCGAGATACGCAGTATTTT.

About this clonotype itself: This could be a read error, since a much larger clone is one nucleotide away. This chain connects TRBV24-1 to TRBJ2-2; possibly TRBD2 for D (6 bases). CDR1 and CDR2 (germline): KGHDR, SFDVKD. The CDR3 consists of 16 residues. CDR3 loop: CVTSDFGGENTGELFF. In DNA, the CDR3 is TGTGTCACCAGTGATTTCGGCGGGGAAAACACCGGGGAGCTGTTTTTT.

This clonotype was seen ten or more times. The rearrangement joins TRBV30 to TRBJ1-2; D not resolved. V lost 2 bases to trimming and J lost 8 bases, with 12 bases between them. CDR3 length: 12 residues. Germline V gives CDR1 GTSNPN, CDR2 SVGIG (reference sequence). The CDR3 sequence: CAWSRAGRGYTF. CDR3 nucleotides: TGTGCCTGGAGTAGGGCCGGGCGCGGCTACACCTTC.

This clonotype was detected many times. This chain links TRBV19 with TRBJ2-2; 7 bases align to TRBD1. The CDR3 length is 15 residues. The germline gives CDR1 LNHDA, CDR2 SQIVND (reference sequence). The ends lost 4 bases at V and 1 base at J; junction bases unmatched: 3. The CDR3 DNA follows: TGTGCCAGTAGTAAGGGACAGCAGAACACCGGGGAGCTGTTTTTT. Protein sequence: CASSKGQQNTGELFF.